A selection of T cell receptor beta chains follows, all from one sample in a study of T-cell reconstitution after alpha-beta-depleted transplantation in children. TCRdb analysed the PCR reads with MiXCR anew, one entry per CDR3 protein. The sample lists about a million distinct CDR3 sequences; about 29% were seen once. The material sequenced was PBMCs, mostly from graft donor cells, taken 360 days after TCRalphabeta/CD19-depleted stem cell transplant. These receptors originate from a boy younger than two who had a stem cell transplant for SCID, so the T cells may come from the graft donor. CDR3s include the opening cysteine and the closing phenylalanine or tryptophan. Each record gives: D gene, V gene, J gene, clone size, CDR3 protein, CDR3 DNA. D genes are given only for firm matches. Clone size appears in some rows only: once, few, many, or a class for an expanded clone.

-	TRBV12-3/TRBV12-4	TRBJ2-3	many	CASSLGGGTQYF	TGTGCCAGCAGCTTAGGTGGGGGAACGCAGTATTTT
TRBD2	TRBV9	TRBJ2-1	few	CASSVGTSGGRYNEQFF	TGTGCCAGCAGCGTAGGGACTAGCGGGGGGAGGTACAATGAGCAGTTCTTC
TRBD1	TRBV5-1	TRBJ2-3	-	CASSFDRADDTQYF	TGCGCCAGCAGCTTTGACAGGGCTGATGATACGCAGTATTTT
TRBD2	TRBV7-3	TRBJ2-1	-	CASNLKRGGNNEQFF	TGTGCCAGCAACCTCAAGCGGGGGGGAAACAATGAGCAGTTCTTC
TRBD1	TRBV5-1	TRBJ2-1	few	CASSLGQGAWDEQFF	TGCGCCAGCAGCTTGGGACAGGGGGCGTGGGATGAGCAGTTCTTC
-	TRBV19	TRBJ1-1	-	CASSMSRTENTEAFF	TGTGCCAGTAGTATGTCGCGGACAGAGAACACTGAAGCTTTCTTT
-	TRBV2	TRBJ1-2	few	CASSEGGGKGYGYTF	TGTGCCAGCAGTGAAGGGGGGGGCAAGGGCTATGGCTACACCTTC
-	TRBV7-3	TRBJ1-2	-	CASRPGDNYGYTF	TGTGCCAGCAGACCGGGGGATAACTATGGCTACACCTTC
-	TRBV29-1	TRBJ1-1	-	CSVDNGLNTEAFF	TGCAGCGTTGACAACGGTCTCAACACTGAAGCTTTCTTT
-	TRBV20-1	TRBJ2-7	-	CSADGVAGRYEQYF	TGCAGTGCTGACGGGGTCGCGGGTCGCTACGAGCAGTACTTC
-	TRBV12-3/TRBV12-4	TRBJ2-3	-	CASSYFVSLTQYF	TGTGCCAGCAGTTACTTCGTTTCACTTACGCAGTATTTT
-	TRBV29-1	TRBJ2-5	few	CSVEGGSRDRGETQYF	TGCAGCGTTGAAGGGGGGTCCAGGGATAGAGGAGAGACCCAGTACTTC
-	TRBV4-3	TRBJ2-3	-	CASSQEGSSTDTQYF	TGCGCCAGCAGCCAAGAAGGGTCTAGCACAGATACGCAGTATTTT
TRBD2	TRBV2	TRBJ2-5	few	CASRTTSAVPSQETQYF	TGTGCCAGCAGAACGACTAGCGCTGTCCCCTCCCAAGAGACCCAGTACTTC